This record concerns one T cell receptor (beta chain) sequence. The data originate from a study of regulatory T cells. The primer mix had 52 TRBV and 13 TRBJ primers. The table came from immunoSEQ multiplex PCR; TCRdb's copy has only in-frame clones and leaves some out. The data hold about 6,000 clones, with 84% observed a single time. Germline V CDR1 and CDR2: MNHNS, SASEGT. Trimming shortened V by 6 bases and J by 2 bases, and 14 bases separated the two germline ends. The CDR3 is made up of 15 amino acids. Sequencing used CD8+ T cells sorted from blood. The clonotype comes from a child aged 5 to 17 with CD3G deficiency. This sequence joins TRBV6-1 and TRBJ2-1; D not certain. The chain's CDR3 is CASRTTTAAYNEQFF. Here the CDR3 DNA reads TGTGCCAGCAGGACAACAACTGCGGCCTACAATGAGCAGTTCTTC.